This T cell receptor beta chain was found in a study of blood T cell repertoires in COVID-19. In the study overall: The United States, Italy and Spain were the sources of the acute and convalescent COVID-19 samples.

Germline V gene data show CDR1 as MNHEY and CDR2 as SVGEGT. The CDR3 contains 14 residues. Deletions cut 5 bases from V and 2 bases from J, with 10 bases between. Sequenced by immunoSEQ multiplex PCR; TCRdb stores in-frame clones only, minus some. The table includes around 140,000 clones, roughly four fifths detected once. The TCR was taken from a man aged 35-49 years with acute COVID-19. Sequencing used PBMCs or T cells enriched from blood (not recorded which). The V gene is TRBV6-2 or TRBV6-3, the J gene TRBJ1-5; tentative D call: TRBD1 (5 bases). CDR3 in DNA: TGTGCCAGCAGTCTCGGGGGGGGCAATCAGCCCCAGCATTTT. It specifies CASSLGGGNQPQHF.